The 27 T cell receptor beta chains given below trace back to one sample, sequenced in a study of blood T cells in healthy people across ages (dated by TCRdb to the mid-2010s). Receptor amplification or capture employed 5' RACE. The sequencing machine was an Illumina HiSeq 2500. A second 7 to 11 cycle PCR used a sample-barcoded 5' primer and a J-beta primer mix. TCRdb ran its own pipeline on the public reads, namely fastp trimming at Q25 and MiXCR clone calling, and kept in-frame beta chains. One record per CDR3 amino acid sequence lists the most common genes and DNA. The sample includes 700,000 to 800,000 distinct CDR3 sequences, with roughly two fifths observed a single time. The ten largest make up 20% to 25% of the sample. The sequencing sample was made of blood. The source is a woman aged 55 to 70 in good health.

V usage is TRBV28 and J usage is TRBJ2-3; TRBD2 matches 8 bases. Germline assignment: CDR1 MDHEN and CDR2 SYDVKM. CDR3 length: 16 amino acids. With V trimmed by 7 bases and J by 0 bases, 9 bases remained unmatched. CDR3: CASITLLAASTDTQYF. The CDR3 DNA follows: TGTGCCAGCATCACTTTACTAGCGGCTAGCACAGATACGCAGTATTTT.

The chain carries TRBV29-1 and TRBJ2-7, with D perhaps TRBD2 (6 bases). The CDR3 consists of 15 residues. Germline V lookup: CDR1 SQVTM, CDR2 ANQGSEA. V was shortened by 7 bases and J by 2 bases, with 21 bases between the two germline ends. CDR3 sequence (DNA): TGCAGCGCGCGGACTCGGGCTTGGGGGGCCTACGAGCAGTACTTC. Residues: CSARTRAWGAYEQYF.

This clonotype occurred a few times. The chain is built from TRBV28 and TRBJ2-1; 8 bases agree with TRBD2. The CDR3 has 14 amino acids. Losses at the gene ends were 5 bases for V and 7 bases for J; bases not matched to a gene: 7. Germline lookup yields CDR1 MDHEN and CDR2 SYDVKM. The CDR3 DNA reads TGTGCCAGCAGTCCCGGGGGGGTGTATAATGAGCAGTTCTTC. It encodes CASSPGGVYNEQFF.

The chain joins TRBV20-1 to TRBJ1-1; no reliable D call. The CDR3 consists of 15 residues. V lost 2 bases and J lost 0, with 13 bases in between. In germline, CDR1 is DFQATT, CDR2 SNEGSKA (reference sequence). In nucleotides, the CDR3 is TGCAGTGCTAGACAGGCGGCTTGGGTGAACACTGAAGCTTTCTTT. Residues: CSARQAAWVNTEAFF.

Only a few counts were recorded for this clonotype. This sequence joins TRBV5-1 and TRBJ2-7; TRBD2 matches at 8 bases. CDR3 length equals 14 residues. CDR1 and CDR2 (germline): SGHRS, YFSETQ. Trimming took 6 bases from V and 1 from J; bases not matched to a gene: 6. CDR3 protein: CASTPAGESYEQYF. The CDR3 DNA is TGCGCCAGCACCCCAGCGGGGGAGTCCTACGAGCAGTACTTC.

The V gene is TRBV7-2, the J gene TRBJ2-3; D uncertain. Looked up from germline, CDR1 is SGHTA and CDR2 is FQGNSA. The CDR3 is made up of 14 amino acids. V lost 4 bases and J lost 0, with 8 bases in between. CDR3 in DNA: TGTGCCAGCAGCTGGCAACTGAGCACAGATACGCAGTATTTT. Its protein product is CASSWQLSTDTQYF.

This clonotype has just a few counts. V and J are TRBV28 and TRBJ2-7, with a weak D call TRBD2 (5 bases). The CDR3 totals 16 residues. Looked up from germline, CDR1 is MDHEN and CDR2 is SYDVKM. Trimming took 3 bases from V and 6 from J, leaving 21 bases between them. CDR3 bases: TGTGCCAGCAGTTTCTCGGGGTTAAAGCTAGCTGGCGAGCAGTACTTC. This sequence encodes CASSFSGLKLAGEQYF.

This clonotype was observed a single time. V usage is TRBV7-2 and J usage is TRBJ1-2, with 7 positions matching TRBD1. CDR1 SGHTA and CDR2 FQGNSA come from the germline V gene. V trimming: 5 bases; J trimming: 4 bases; junction bases outside the gene matches: 10. The CDR3 is 15 residues long. In DNA, the CDR3 is TGTGCCAGCAGCCTTGCAGGGGGGATGAGCTATGGCTACACCTTC. This sequence encodes CASSLAGGMSYGYTF. Using reference TRBV7-2 and TRBJ1-2 for the parts outside the CDR3, the full variable domain is GAGVSQSPSNKVTEKGKDVELRCDPISGHTALYWYRQSLGQGLEFLIYFQGNSAPDKSGLPSDRFSAERTGGSVSTLTIQRTQQEDSAVYLCASSLAGGMSYGYTFGSGTRLTVV.

Turning to this clonotype: This clone may be a read error of a much larger clone one base away. The chain has TRBV4-2 and TRBJ2-1; D is ambiguous. The J call may be faulty, since TRBJ2-7 better matches the DNA end. CDR1 LGHNA and CDR2 YNFKEQ come from the germline V gene. The CDR3 covers 15 residues. CDR3 sequence: CASSQDYTHDNEQYF. CDR3 bases: TGTGCCAGCAGCCAAGATTACACTCACGACAATGAGCAGTACTTC.

This clonotype was seen many times. This chain links TRBV6-1 with TRBJ1-2; a possible D gene is TRBD1 (6 bases). The CDR3 is made up of 14 amino acids. The V end was cut by 4 bases, the J end by 0 bases, with 9 bases between. The germline gives CDR1 MNHNS, CDR2 SASEGT. The CDR3 spells CASSGGTTNYGYTF. The CDR3 DNA is TGTGCCAGCAGTGGAGGGACAACTAACTATGGCTACACCTTC.

The chain uses TRBV20-1 and TRBJ2-5, with TRBD2 matching over 7 bases. This CDR3 is 16 amino acids long. Per the germline V gene, CDR1 is DFQATT and CDR2 is SNEGSKA (reference sequence). The V and J ends lost 3 bases and 6 bases, in that order; junction bases with no gene match: 16. DNA for the CDR3: TGCAGTGCTAGCTGGGCTAGCGCCCGCGGGGGTAAGACCCAGTACTTC. Translation: CSASWASARGGKTQYF.

This clonotype has only a few counts. The chain recombines TRBV13 with TRBJ1-1, with 7 bases lining up with TRBD1. This CDR3 region has 14 residues. Germline V gives CDR1 PRHDT, CDR2 FYEKMQ (reference sequence). Losses at the gene ends were 5 bases for V and 1 base for J; bases not matched to a gene: 4. The CDR3 DNA is TGTGCCAGCAGCGAGGGACAGCGGAACACTGAAGCTTTCTTT. Translated: CASSEGQRNTEAFF.

The chain joins TRBV7-2 to TRBJ1-5; a possible D gene is TRBD1 (5 bases). Germline V gene lookup returns CDR1 SGHTA and CDR2 FQGNSA. The CDR3 covers 17 residues. V gave up 5 bases and J gave up 0 bases, with 17 bases separating them. CDR3 coding DNA: TGTGCCAGCAGCCCGATGGGGTGGGACCCTAGCAATCAGCCCCAGCATTTT. As protein: CASSPMGWDPSNQPQHF.

The chain links TRBV20-1 to TRBJ2-3, with D tentatively TRBD1 (7 bases). Germline CDR1 reads DFQATT; CDR2 reads SNEGSKA (reference sequence). There are 14 residues in the CDR3. The DNA for the CDR3 is TGCAGCGCAATCAGGGGGGTTCATCCAGATACGCAGTATTTT. It is translated as CSAIRGVHPDTQYF.

This chain connects TRBV24-1 to TRBJ2-1, with TRBD1 as a possible D gene (5 bases). Germline lookup yields CDR1 KGHDR and CDR2 SFDVKD. The CDR3 covers 16 residues. The V end lost 5 bases, the J end lost 0 bases, and 13 bases lay between the germline ends. CDR3 residues: CATSGQGSSSYNEQFF. The CDR3 DNA is TGTGCCACCAGTGGGCAGGGTTCGAGCTCCTACAATGAGCAGTTCTTC.

V and J are TRBV4-1 and TRBJ1-6; D is unresolved. The V gene's germline CDR1 is MGHRA and CDR2 YSYEKL. V was trimmed by 5 bases and J by 0 bases, leaving 11 bases between them. This CDR3 has 16 amino acids. CDR3 amino acids: CASSDRWSSYNSPLHF. The DNA of the CDR3 is TGCGCCAGCAGCGATAGGTGGAGCTCCTATAATTCACCCCTCCACTTT.

The rearrangement joins TRBV29-1 to TRBJ2-3, with 9 bases that match TRBD1. CDR3 size: 17 residues. After removal of 3 bases from V and 0 bases from J, the junction contained 10 bases not matched to a gene. Germline loops: CDR1 SQVTM, CDR2 ANQGSEA. The CDR3 protein is CSVEGDRVTQSTDTQYF. CDR3 DNA: TGCAGCGTTGAGGGGGACAGGGTCACGCAGAGCACAGATACGCAGTATTTT.

This clonotype was counted many times. The chain joins TRBV12-3 or TRBV12-4 to TRBJ2-7; D call uncertain. This CDR3 comprises 13 residues. Trimming removed 5 bases from V and 3 bases from J, with 11 bases in between. The CDR3 region is CASSPGLNYEQYF. CDR3 nucleotide sequence: TGTGCCAGCAGTCCCGGATTGAACTACGAGCAGTACTTC.

V is TRBV12-3 or TRBV12-4 and J is TRBJ2-3; no clear D gene. The CDR3 has 15 residues. Trimming left V 6 bases short and J 4 bases short, with 17 bases between. In DNA, the CDR3 is TGTGCCAGCAGCACCGCTGGGTCGATCGCAGATACGCAGTATTTT. The encoded protein is CASSTAGSIADTQYF.

This chain uses TRBV4-2 with TRBJ1-1; tentative D call: TRBD1 (5 bases). This CDR3 is 14 amino acids long. V shed 2 bases and J shed 3 bases, with 10 bases lying between them. In germline, CDR1 is LGHNA, CDR2 YNFKEQ. The CDR3 loop reads CASSQRDRDTEAFF. The CDR3 DNA sequence: TGTGCCAGCAGCCAAAGAGACAGAGACACTGAAGCTTTCTTT.

This chain uses TRBV5-1 with TRBJ2-7, with TRBD2 matching over 7 bases. The J call may be in error: the DNA end matches TRBJ2-5 better. The CDR3 is 14 residues long. Germline CDR1 SGHRS, CDR2 YFSETQ. The CDR3 sequence: CASSGGGISETQYF. DNA of the CDR3: TGCGCCAGCAGCGGCGGGGGTATCTCAGAGACCCAGTACTTC.

For this clonotype: Being one base from a much bigger clone, this may be a read error. The chain links TRBV5-6 to TRBJ2-5, with TRBD1 matching 7 bases. This CDR3 contains 14 residues. CDR1 is SGHDT, CDR2 YYEEEE, per germline. CDR3 in amino acids: CACSHDRVRETQYF. For the CDR3, the DNA is TGTGCCTGCAGCCACGACAGGGTCCGGGAGACCCAGTACTTC.

This clonotype turned up a few times. The chain uses TRBV6-2 or TRBV6-3 and TRBJ2-1, with a possible D match to TRBD2 (5 bases). This CDR3 spans 15 amino acids. Germline V gene data show CDR1 as MNHEY and CDR2 as SVGEGT. With 4 bases removed from V and 5 bases from J, the gap between germline ends came to 15 bases. The DNA of the CDR3 is TGTGCCAGCAGTTCTTGGCTAGCCCTTAACAATGAGCAGTTCTTC. Translating gives CASSSWLALNNEQFF.

This clonotype was counted only a few times. The rearrangement joins TRBV12-3 or TRBV12-4 to TRBJ2-3; 7 bases align to TRBD2. This CDR3 spans 15 amino acids. The V and J ends lost 1 base and 2 bases, in that order; junction bases with no gene match: 3. CDR3 loop: CASSLELALTDTQYF. CDR3 nucleotides: TGTGCCAGCAGTTTAGAACTAGCGCTCACAGATACGCAGTATTTT.

As regards this clonotype: The germline gene is not matched at one end of the junction; a read error may be the cause. V usage is TRBV25-1 and J usage is TRBJ2-5, with D maybe TRBD2 (6 bases). CDR1 is MGHDK, CDR2 SYGVNS, per germline. CDR3 length: 15 residues. The CDR3 nucleotides read TGTACCAGCACCCTTGGTGGAGGGGCGTGGAGTGAGCAGTACTTC. Residues: CTSTLGGGAWSEQYF.

The genes are TRBV20-1 and TRBJ2-5, with a weak D call TRBD2 (6 bases). Looked up from germline, CDR1 is DFQATT and CDR2 is SNEGSKA (reference sequence). This CDR3 region has 9 residues. The CDR3 region has the DNA TGCAGCCTCGGGAGCCCCCAGTACTTC. The encoded protein is CSLGSPQYF.

This rearrangement joins TRBV29-1 to TRBJ2-6; D perhaps matches TRBD1 (6 bases). CDR3 length: 15 residues. Trimming removed 4 bases from V and 1 base from J, with 11 bases in between. Germline CDR1 reads SQVTM; CDR2 reads ANQGSEA. The CDR3 coding sequence is TGCAGCGTTGCCACCAGGGGTTCTGGGGCCAACGTCCTGACTTTC. This codes for CSVATRGSGANVLTF.